These 21 T cell receptor beta chains came from one sample sequenced in a study of control samples from healthy donors and cancer patients. Assay used: immunoSEQ multiplex PCR; TCRdb lists only in-frame clones, some missing. The table records about 180,000 clones, 90% of them present only once. Sequenced input: blood. These receptors all stem from a woman between 45 and 65 years old in good health.

The V call is TRBV6-2 or TRBV6-3, the J call TRBJ1-1; maybe TRBD1 (5 bases). The CDR3 contains 14 residues. Germline CDR1 is MNHEY and CDR2 is SVGEGT. Trimming stripped 0 bases from V and 2 bases from J, with 7 bases between. This CDR3 reads CASSYSGVNTEAFF. For the CDR3, the DNA is TGTGCCAGCAGTTACTCGGGGGTTAACACTGAAGCTTTCTTT.

This clone was counted between two and nine times. The chain is built from TRBV14 and TRBJ1-2; D is possibly TRBD1 (5 bases). CDR3 length: 15 amino acids. Germline loops: CDR1 SGHDN, CDR2 FVKESK. V shed 5 bases and J shed 4 bases, with 17 bases lying between them. The DNA of the CDR3 is TGTGCCAGCAGCTCTCCTAGTACTGGGGCCTATGGCTACACCTTC. Translating it yields CASSSPSTGAYGYTF.

V and J are TRBV11-2 and TRBJ2-5; unclear D gene. The CDR3 sequence is 15 residues long. Germline loops: CDR1 SGHAT, CDR2 FQNNGV. V was clipped by 1 base and J by 3 bases, with 12 bases between them. The DNA of the CDR3 is TGTGCCAGCAGCTTAGTATACGGGCAGAAAGAGACCCAGTACTTC. Translated: CASSLVYGQKETQYF.

The chain is built from TRBV11-3 and TRBJ2-6; D is undetermined. The V gene lost 3 bases and the J gene lost 0 bases, with 3 bases spanning the gap. This CDR3 has 14 residues. Germline loops: CDR1 SGHNT, CDR2 YENEEA. Here the CDR3 DNA reads TGTGCCAGCAGCTTGAGCTCTGGGGCCAACGTCCTGACTTTC. Protein product: CASSLSSGANVLTF.

The rearrangement uses TRBV24-1 and TRBJ2-1, with no clear D. CDR3 length equals 17 residues. V dropped 4 bases and J dropped 5 bases, with 20 bases sitting between them. CDR1 and CDR2 from the germline V gene are KGHDR and SFDVKD. CDR3 loop: CATSDPLRQLSDNEQFF. The DNA of the CDR3 is TGTGCCACCAGTGACCCCCTACGTCAGTTAAGCGACAATGAGCAGTTCTTC.

V usage is TRBV4-1 and J usage is TRBJ1-6; 12 bases are shared with TRBD1. Trimming removed 2 bases from V and 7 bases from J; junction bases left unmatched: 6. The CDR3 consists of 17 residues. CDR1 and CDR2 from the germline V gene are MGHRA and YSYEKL. CDR3 residues: CASSQLFGTGGNSPLHF. Here the CDR3 DNA reads TGCGCCAGCAGCCAACTTTTCGGGACAGGGGGCAATTCACCCCTCCACTTT.

The chain employs TRBV24-1 and TRBJ1-5; D is ambiguous. Germline V gives CDR1 KGHDR, CDR2 SFDVKD. Trimming pared 5 bases from V and 4 bases from J, leaving 11 bases between. The length of the CDR3 is 14 residues. Written as DNA, the CDR3 is TGTGCCACCAGTGGCCCGGACCGGAATCAGCCCCAGCATTTT. It is translated as CATSGPDRNQPQHF.

The V and J genes are TRBV12-3 or TRBV12-4 and TRBJ1-1; D might be TRBD1 (6 bases). There are 13 residues in the CDR3. V shed 6 bases and J shed 7 bases, with 15 bases lying between them. The DNA of the CDR3 is TGTGCCAGCAGCACAGGGTCCCGCCTTGAAGCTTTCTTT. Its protein product is CASSTGSRLEAFF.

This sequence joins TRBV19 and TRBJ1-4; no reliable D call. The CDR3 covers 15 residues. V was clipped by 6 bases and J by 7 bases, with 18 bases between them. CDR1 is LNHDA and CDR2 is SQIVND in the germline V gene (reference sequence). The DNA of the CDR3 is TGTGCCAGTAGCTCCGCGGGAGTCGCGACTGAAAAACTGTTTTTT. Translated: CASSSAGVATEKLFF.

The chain uses TRBV6-5 and TRBJ2-1; D remains ambiguous. This CDR3 has 12 amino acids. Germline V gives CDR1 MNHEY, CDR2 SVGAGI. Trimming removed 3 bases from V and 9 bases from J, with 9 bases in between. CDR3 loop: CASSYRWGEQFF. The CDR3 region has the DNA TGTGCCAGCAGTTATCGGTGGGGTGAGCAGTTCTTC.

CDR3 nucleotide sequence: TGTGCCAGCAGTTACCAGGGGGGGGGTGAAAAACTGTTTTTT. This gives the protein CASSYQGGGEKLFF. The chain employs TRBV6-5 and TRBJ1-4; TRBD1 aligns across 7 bases. The CDR3 runs to 14 residues. Germline V CDR1 and CDR2: MNHEY, SVGAGI. V shed 2 bases, J shed 7 bases, and the junction held 4 bases outside the gene matches.

The gene calls are TRBV30 and TRBJ1-1; D is uncertain. The CDR3 runs to 13 residues. Germline CDR1 reads GTSNPN; CDR2 reads SVGIG (reference sequence). V lost 5 bases and J 0 bases, leaving 10 bases between the germline ends. CDR3 coding DNA: TGTGCCTGGGTGGGCAGGTTGAACACTGAAGCTTTCTTT. It translates to CAWVGRLNTEAFF.

In its sample, this clone was seen a few times. The chain carries TRBV7-9 and TRBJ1-4; D call uncertain. This CDR3 region has 15 residues. CDR1 is SEHNR, CDR2 FQNEAQ, per germline (reference sequence). With 4 bases removed from V and 3 bases from J, the gap between germline ends came to 12 bases. DNA for the CDR3: TGTGCCAGCAGCTCCGAACGGGGTCCTAATGAAAAACTGTTTTTT. This translates into CASSSERGPNEKLFF.

The chain is built from TRBV7-3 and TRBJ2-1; 8 bases match TRBD2. The CDR3 sequence is 16 residues long. J was trimmed by 5 bases and V by 5 bases; bases with no gene match: 11. CDR1 is SGHTA and CDR2 is FQGTGA in the germline V gene. CDR3 sequence: CASSPQTRGANNEQFF. DNA of the CDR3: TGTGCCAGCAGCCCGCAGACGCGGGGGGCAAACAATGAGCAGTTCTTC.

The chain employs TRBV5-8 and TRBJ2-7, with D possibly being TRBD1 or TRBD2 (5 bases each). This CDR3 has 16 residues. Germline V lookup: CDR1 SGHTS, CDR2 YDEGEE. V dropped 2 bases and J dropped 3 bases, with 18 bases sitting between them. The CDR3 DNA reads as TGTGCCAGCAGCTTAACTCGGGGCGTTTTTATCTACGAGCAGTACTTC. This gives the protein CASSLTRGVFIYEQYF.

V usage is TRBV7-3 and J usage is TRBJ1-5, with D possibly being TRBD1 (6 bases). The germline CDR1 and CDR2 sequences are SGHTA and FQGTGA. V lost 1 base to trimming and J lost 1 base, with 11 bases between them. This CDR3 spans 16 amino acids. This CDR3 reads CASSLMGGPSNQPQHF. In nucleotides, the CDR3 is TGTGCCAGCAGCTTAATGGGGGGCCCGAGCAATCAGCCCCAGCATTTT.

The chain combines TRBV27 with TRBJ2-1; TRBD1 agrees at 9 bases. CDR1 and CDR2 (germline): MNHEY, SMNVEV (reference sequence). This CDR3 comprises 16 residues. V shed 1 base, J shed 4 bases, and the junction held 5 bases outside the gene matches. This CDR3 reads CASSLFGQGLYNEQFF. The CDR3 DNA sequence: TGTGCCAGCAGTTTATTCGGACAGGGGTTATACAATGAGCAGTTCTTC.

The chain is built from TRBV7-2 and TRBJ2-1; TRBD2 agrees at 14 bases. V was clipped by 5 bases and J by 10 bases; unmatched bases: 7. The CDR3 contains 15 residues. Germline values: CDR1 SGHTA, CDR2 FQGNSA. This CDR3 is CASSRTSGRMGEQFF. CDR3 DNA: TGTGCCAGCAGCCGGACTAGCGGGAGGATGGGGGAGCAGTTCTTC.

The rearrangement joins TRBV9 to TRBJ1-4, with D possibly being TRBD1 (6 bases). CDR1 is SGDLS and CDR2 is YYNGEE in the germline V gene. The CDR3 totals 15 residues. V shed 0 bases and J shed 8 bases, with 14 bases lying between them. The CDR3 is CASSVATGRGEKLFF. The CDR3 DNA is TGTGCCAGCAGCGTAGCAACAGGGAGAGGGGAAAAACTGTTTTTT.

The chain employs TRBV5-1 and TRBJ2-7; D is possibly TRBD1 (6 bases). Germline V CDR1 and CDR2: SGHRS, YFSETQ. V lost 4 bases and J lost 7, with 9 bases in between. The length of the CDR3 is 11 residues. CDR3 nucleotides: TGCGCCAGCAGCGAGACAGGAGAGCAGTACTTC. It encodes CASSETGEQYF.

A single count supports this clone. J is TRBJ2-5 and V is TRBV20-1; 9 bases are shared with TRBD1. V trimming: 3 bases; J trimming: 1 base; junction bases outside the gene matches: 6. Per the germline V gene, CDR1 is DFQATT and CDR2 is SNEGSKA (reference sequence). CDR3 length: 15 amino acids. CDR3 sequence: CSASSTQGAQETQYF. CDR3 nucleotides: TGCAGTGCTAGTTCAACACAGGGGGCCCAAGAGACCCAGTACTTC.